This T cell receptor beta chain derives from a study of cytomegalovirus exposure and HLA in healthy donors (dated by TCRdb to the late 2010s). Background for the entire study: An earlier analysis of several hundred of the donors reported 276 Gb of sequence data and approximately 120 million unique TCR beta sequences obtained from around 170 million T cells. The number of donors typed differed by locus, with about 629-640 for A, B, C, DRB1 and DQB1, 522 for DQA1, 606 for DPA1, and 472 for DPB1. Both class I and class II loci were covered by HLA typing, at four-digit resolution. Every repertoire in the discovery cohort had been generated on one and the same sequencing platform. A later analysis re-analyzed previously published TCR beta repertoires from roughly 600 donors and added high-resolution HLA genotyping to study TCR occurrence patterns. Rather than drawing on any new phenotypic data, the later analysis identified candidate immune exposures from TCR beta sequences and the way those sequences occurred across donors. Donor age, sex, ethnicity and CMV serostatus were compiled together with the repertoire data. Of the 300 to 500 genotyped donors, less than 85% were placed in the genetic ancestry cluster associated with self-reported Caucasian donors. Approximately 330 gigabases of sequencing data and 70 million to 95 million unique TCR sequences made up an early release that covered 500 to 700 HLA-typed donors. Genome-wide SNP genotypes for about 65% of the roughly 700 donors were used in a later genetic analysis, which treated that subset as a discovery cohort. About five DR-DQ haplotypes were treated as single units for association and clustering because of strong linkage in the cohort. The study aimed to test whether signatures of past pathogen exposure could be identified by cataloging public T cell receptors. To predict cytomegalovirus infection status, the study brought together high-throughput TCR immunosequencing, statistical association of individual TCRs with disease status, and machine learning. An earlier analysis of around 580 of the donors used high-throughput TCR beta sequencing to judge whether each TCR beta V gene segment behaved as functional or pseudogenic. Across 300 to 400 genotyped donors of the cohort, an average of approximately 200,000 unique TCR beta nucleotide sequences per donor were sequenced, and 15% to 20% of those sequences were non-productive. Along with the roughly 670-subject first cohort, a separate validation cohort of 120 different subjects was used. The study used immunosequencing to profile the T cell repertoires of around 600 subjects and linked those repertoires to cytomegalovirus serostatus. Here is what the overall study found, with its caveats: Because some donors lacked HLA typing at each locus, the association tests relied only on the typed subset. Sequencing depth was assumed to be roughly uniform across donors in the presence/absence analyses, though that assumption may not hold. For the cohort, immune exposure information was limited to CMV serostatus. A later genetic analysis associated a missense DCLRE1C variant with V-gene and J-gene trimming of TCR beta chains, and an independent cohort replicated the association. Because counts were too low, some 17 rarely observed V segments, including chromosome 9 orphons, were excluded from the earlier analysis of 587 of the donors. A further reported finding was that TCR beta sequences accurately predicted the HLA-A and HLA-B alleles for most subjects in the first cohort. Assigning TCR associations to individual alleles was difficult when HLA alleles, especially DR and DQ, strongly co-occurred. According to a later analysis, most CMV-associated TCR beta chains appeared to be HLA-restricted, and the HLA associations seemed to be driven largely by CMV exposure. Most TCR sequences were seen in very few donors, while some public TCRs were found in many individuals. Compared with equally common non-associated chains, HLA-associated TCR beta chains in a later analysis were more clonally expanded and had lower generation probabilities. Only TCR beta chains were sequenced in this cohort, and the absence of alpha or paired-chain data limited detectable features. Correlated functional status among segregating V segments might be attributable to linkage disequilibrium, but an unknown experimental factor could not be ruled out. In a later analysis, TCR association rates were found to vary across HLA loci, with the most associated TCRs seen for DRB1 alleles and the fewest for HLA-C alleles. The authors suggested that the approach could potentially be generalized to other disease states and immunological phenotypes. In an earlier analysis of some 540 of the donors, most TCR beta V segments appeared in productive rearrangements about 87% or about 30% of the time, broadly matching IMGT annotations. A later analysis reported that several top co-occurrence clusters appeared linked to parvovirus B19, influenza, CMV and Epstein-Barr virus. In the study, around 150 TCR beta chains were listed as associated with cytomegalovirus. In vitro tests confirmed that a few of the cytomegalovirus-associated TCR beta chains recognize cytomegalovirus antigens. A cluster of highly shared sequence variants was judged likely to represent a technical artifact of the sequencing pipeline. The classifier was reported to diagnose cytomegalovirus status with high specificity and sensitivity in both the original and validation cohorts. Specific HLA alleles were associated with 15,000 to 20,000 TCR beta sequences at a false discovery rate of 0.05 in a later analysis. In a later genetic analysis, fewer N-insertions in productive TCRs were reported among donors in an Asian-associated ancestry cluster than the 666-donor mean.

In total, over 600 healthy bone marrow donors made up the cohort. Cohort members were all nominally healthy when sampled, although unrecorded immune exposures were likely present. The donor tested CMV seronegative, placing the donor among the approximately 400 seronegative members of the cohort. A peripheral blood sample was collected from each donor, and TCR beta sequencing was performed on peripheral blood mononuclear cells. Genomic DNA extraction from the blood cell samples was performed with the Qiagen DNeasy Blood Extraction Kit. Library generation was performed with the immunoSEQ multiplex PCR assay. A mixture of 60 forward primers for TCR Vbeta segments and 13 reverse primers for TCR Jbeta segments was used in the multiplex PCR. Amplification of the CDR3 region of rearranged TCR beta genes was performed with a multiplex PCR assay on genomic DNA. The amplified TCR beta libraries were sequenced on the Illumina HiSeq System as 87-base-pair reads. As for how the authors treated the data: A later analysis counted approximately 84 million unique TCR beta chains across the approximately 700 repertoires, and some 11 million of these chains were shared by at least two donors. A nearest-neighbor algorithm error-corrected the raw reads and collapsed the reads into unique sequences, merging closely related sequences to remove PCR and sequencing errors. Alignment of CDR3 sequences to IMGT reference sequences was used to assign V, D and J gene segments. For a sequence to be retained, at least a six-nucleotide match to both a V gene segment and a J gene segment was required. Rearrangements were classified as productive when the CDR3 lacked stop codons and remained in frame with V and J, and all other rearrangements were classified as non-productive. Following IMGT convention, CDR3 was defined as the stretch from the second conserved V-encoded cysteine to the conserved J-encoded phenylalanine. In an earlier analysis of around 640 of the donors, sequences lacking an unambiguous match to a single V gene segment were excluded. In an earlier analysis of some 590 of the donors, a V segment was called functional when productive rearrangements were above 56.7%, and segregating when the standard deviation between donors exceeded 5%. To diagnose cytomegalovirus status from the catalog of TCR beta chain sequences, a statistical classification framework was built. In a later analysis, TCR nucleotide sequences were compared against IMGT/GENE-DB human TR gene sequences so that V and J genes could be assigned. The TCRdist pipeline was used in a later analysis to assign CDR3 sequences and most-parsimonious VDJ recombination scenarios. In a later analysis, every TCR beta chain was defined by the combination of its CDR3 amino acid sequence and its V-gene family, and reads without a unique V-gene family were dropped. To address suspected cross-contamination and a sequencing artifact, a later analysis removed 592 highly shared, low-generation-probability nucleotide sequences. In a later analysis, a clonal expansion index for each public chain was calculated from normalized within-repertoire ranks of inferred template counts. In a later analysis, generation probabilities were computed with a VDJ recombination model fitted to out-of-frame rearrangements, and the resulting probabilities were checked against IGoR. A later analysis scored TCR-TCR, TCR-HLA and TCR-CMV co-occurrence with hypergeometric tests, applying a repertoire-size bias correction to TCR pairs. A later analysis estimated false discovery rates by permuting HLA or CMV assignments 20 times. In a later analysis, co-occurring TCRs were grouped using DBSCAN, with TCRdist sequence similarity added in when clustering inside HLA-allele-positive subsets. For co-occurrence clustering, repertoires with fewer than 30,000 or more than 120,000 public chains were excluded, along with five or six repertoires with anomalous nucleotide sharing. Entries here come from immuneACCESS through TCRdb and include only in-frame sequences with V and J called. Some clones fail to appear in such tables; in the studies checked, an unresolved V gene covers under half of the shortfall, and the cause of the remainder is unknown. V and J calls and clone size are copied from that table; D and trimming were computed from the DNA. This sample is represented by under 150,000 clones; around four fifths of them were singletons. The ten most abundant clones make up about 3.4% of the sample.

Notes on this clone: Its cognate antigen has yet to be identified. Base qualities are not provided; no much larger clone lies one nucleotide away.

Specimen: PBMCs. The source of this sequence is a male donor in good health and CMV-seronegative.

The DNA sequence is given as TGTGCCAGCAGCTTAGGGGGCCAGCCCCAGCATTTT. Translation gives CASSLGGQPQHF. Rearrangement joined TRBV7-9 to TRBJ1-5; TRBD1 is a weak D gene call, 5 bases matching. The germline V gene encodes CDR1 SEHNR and CDR2 FQNEAQ (reference sequence). The junction shows trimming of 1 base on V and 7 bases on J, plus 5 bases between the germline ends. The CDR3 starts with the cysteine, ends with the phenylalanine, and has 12 residues. This entry keeps only the CDR3 DNA: 36 bases, framed from base 1.